This note documents a single T cell receptor (beta chain) sequence. Its target is unknown. The data derive from a study of chemoradiotherapy in HPV16-positive cancers. Study in general: Candidate HPV-specific T-cell clones and common TCR motifs came from functional assays in a couple of HPV16-positive patients. Study results and caveats: Candidate HPV-specific clones and E7-related TCR motifs grew in tumor during treatment.

This CDR3 spans 15 amino acids. Germline CDR1 SGHRS, CDR2 YFSETQ. J lost 6 bases, V lost 3 bases, and 6 bases had no gene match. The table came from immunoSEQ multiplex PCR; TCRdb's copy has only in-frame clones and leaves some out. The sample lists about 66,000 clones, around nine tenths occurring once. J is TRBJ1-6 and V is TRBV5-1; 7 bases are a match to TRBD1. The sequenced sample was blood, obtained from a patient who underwent chemoradiotherapy. The clonotype comes from a human donor with HPV-associated anogenital cancer. Written as DNA, the CDR3 is TGCGCCAGCAGCTATTCAGGGGGAAGTAATTCACCCCTCCACTTT. Amino acids: CASSYSGGSNSPLHF.